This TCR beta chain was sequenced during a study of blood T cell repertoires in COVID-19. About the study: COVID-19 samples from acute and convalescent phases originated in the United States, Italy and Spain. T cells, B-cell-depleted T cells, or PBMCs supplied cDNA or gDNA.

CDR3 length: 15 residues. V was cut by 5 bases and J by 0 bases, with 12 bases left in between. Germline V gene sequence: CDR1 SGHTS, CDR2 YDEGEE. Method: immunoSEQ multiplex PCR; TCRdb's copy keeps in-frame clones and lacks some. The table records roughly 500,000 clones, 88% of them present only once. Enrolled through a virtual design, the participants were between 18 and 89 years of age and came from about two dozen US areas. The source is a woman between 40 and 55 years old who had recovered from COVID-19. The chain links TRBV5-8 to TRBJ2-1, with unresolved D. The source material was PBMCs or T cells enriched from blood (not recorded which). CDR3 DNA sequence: TGTGCCAGCAGGCCAGGTGCATACTCCTACAATGAGCAGTTCTTC. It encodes CASRPGAYSYNEQFF.